These 21 T cell receptor beta chains share one sample of origin, sequenced in a study of cytomegalovirus exposure and HLA in healthy donors. Using immunoSEQ multiplex PCR, the repertoire was profiled, and TCRdb retains in-frame clones only, with some absent. The data contain nearly 80,000 clones, 93% of them singletons. Material: PBMCs. These receptors were taken from a woman aged 30 to 39 in good health and CMV-seronegative.

The chain joins TRBV30 to TRBJ1-3; D is ambiguous. Deletions cut 3 bases from V and 2 bases from J, with 8 bases between. The germline CDR1 and CDR2 sequences are GTSNPN and SVGIG (reference sequence). This CDR3 region has 13 residues. CDR3 DNA sequence: TGTGCCTGGAGGACATCTCCTGGAAACACCATATATTTT. This gives the protein CAWRTSPGNTIYF.

The chain couples TRBV27 to TRBJ2-1; 7 bases agree with TRBD2. Per germline, CDR1 MNHEY and CDR2 SMNVEV (reference sequence). Unmatched junction bases numbered 12, after V lost 2 bases and J lost 5 bases. CDR3 size: 17 residues. The CDR3 sequence is CASSLLASGGGNNEQFF. DNA of the CDR3: TGTGCCAGCAGTTTACTGGCTAGCGGAGGTGGAAACAATGAGCAGTTCTTC.

J is TRBJ1-3 and V is TRBV5-4; D is perhaps TRBD1 (5 bases). The V gene's germline CDR1 is SGHNT and CDR2 YYREEE (reference sequence). The CDR3 length is 15 residues. Trimming cost V 4 bases and J 0 bases, with 11 bases left between them. The CDR3 sequence: CASSVSGGSGNTIYF. The CDR3 DNA is TGTGCCAGCAGCGTCTCGGGGGGCTCTGGAAACACCATATATTTT.

The gene calls are TRBV5-1 and TRBJ2-3; TRBD1 might be the D (5 bases). CDR3 size: 12 residues. In germline, CDR1 is SGHRS, CDR2 YFSETQ. The ends were cut back, 4 bases at V and 5 bases at J, with 8 bases in the middle. The CDR3 sequence: CASSPDKDTQYF. Here the CDR3 DNA reads TGCGCCAGCAGCCCGGACAAAGATACGCAGTATTTT. Combining the CDR3 with reference TRBV5-1 and TRBJ2-3 gives the whole variable domain KAGVTQTPRYLIKTRGQQVTLSCSPISGHRSVSWYQQTPGQGLQFLFEYFSETQRNKGNFPGRFSGRQFSNSRSEMNVSTLELGDSALYLCASSPDKDTQYFGPGTRLTVL.

The V and J genes are TRBV6-5 and TRBJ2-1; a possible D gene is TRBD2 (5 bases). The CDR3 runs 15 residues. The germline V gene has CDR1 MNHEY and CDR2 SVGAGI. Trimming removed 5 bases from V and 1 base from J, with 12 bases in between. The CDR3 DNA follows: TGTGCCAGCAGTCCTGCAGCGGTGTCCTACAATGAGCAGTTCTTC. Translating it yields CASSPAAVSYNEQFF.

CDR3 sequence: CASSPGTSGRAMETQYF. CDR3 bases: TGCGCCAGCAGCCCAGGGACTAGCGGGAGGGCCATGGAGACCCAGTACTTC. The J gene is TRBJ2-5, the V gene TRBV5-1, with 16 bases lining up with TRBD2. Unmatched junction bases numbered 8, after V lost 4 bases and J lost 5 bases. Germline V gene data show CDR1 as SGHRS and CDR2 as YFSETQ. This CDR3 is built from 17 residues.

This rearrangement joins TRBV28 to TRBJ1-5, with D unclear. The CDR3 is made up of 15 amino acids. Between the trimmed V and J ends, which lost 6 bases and 2 bases, there was a span of 14 bases. The germline gives CDR1 MDHEN, CDR2 SYDVKM. CDR3 protein: CASRLKSEGNQPQHF. CDR3 nucleotides: TGTGCCAGCAGGCTGAAATCGGAGGGCAATCAGCCCCAGCATTTT.

The gene calls are TRBV27 and TRBJ2-7, with TRBD1 matching 10 bases. The CDR3 is 15 amino acids. With 1 base clipped from V and 2 bases from J, the junction kept 2 bases outside the gene matches. Germline assignment: CDR1 MNHEY and CDR2 SMNVEV (reference sequence). The CDR3 region has the DNA TGTGCCAGCAGTTTATTGGACAGGGGGGCCTACGAGCAGTACTTC. As protein: CASSLLDRGAYEQYF.

The chain uses TRBV5-1 and TRBJ2-7, with TRBD2 matching over 8 bases. The trim removed 0 bases at V and 3 bases at J, leaving 8 bases unmatched. The CDR3 loop spans 16 amino acids. From germline, CDR1 is SGHRS and CDR2 YFSETQ. CDR3 region: CASSLAPGLVFYEQYF. CDR3 nucleotide sequence: TGCGCCAGCAGCTTGGCCCCGGGACTAGTGTTCTACGAGCAGTACTTC.

J is TRBJ1-5 and V is TRBV30, with TRBD1 as a possible D gene (6 bases). Trimming removed 0 bases from V and 7 bases from J, with 13 bases in between. Germline V lookup: CDR1 GTSNPN, CDR2 SVGIG (reference sequence). The CDR3 has 14 amino acids. CDR3 sequence reads: CAWSVRGGGQPQHF. The CDR3 region has the DNA TGTGCCTGGAGTGTACGGGGGGGCGGGCAGCCCCAGCATTTT.

The V call is TRBV6-4, the J call TRBJ1-6, with 7 nucleotides matching TRBD1. Trimming cost V 6 bases and J 13 bases; bases outside gene matches: 12. This CDR3 is built from 14 residues. Germline loops: CDR1 MRHNA, CDR2 SNTAGT. The CDR3 DNA follows: TGTGCCAGCAGCCCTGGTACAGGGGAGGTCCCCCTCCACTTT. It yields the protein CASSPGTGEVPLHF.

CDR3 nucleotide sequence: TGTGCCAGCAGTGAAGTGTCGACCCGGAGCTTAAATGAGCAGTTCTTC. Its translation is CASSEVSTRSLNEQFF. The chain has TRBV6-1 and TRBJ2-1; D uncertain. Trimming took 1 base from V and 7 from J, leaving 17 bases between them. This CDR3 is built from 16 residues. Germline V gene sequence: CDR1 MNHNS, CDR2 SASEGT.

The genes are TRBV19 and TRBJ1-5; D unresolved. This CDR3 has 13 residues. Trimming removed 3 bases from V and 16 bases from J, with 19 bases in between. From germline, CDR1 is LNHDA and CDR2 SQIVND (reference sequence). In DNA form, the CDR3 reads TGTGCCAGTAGTATTTCCTTGGAGAGGAGAACACATTTT. This sequence encodes CASSISLERRTHF.

This chain links TRBV28 with TRBJ2-1; 8 positions agree with TRBD2. Trimming at V came to 6 bases and at J to 6 bases, leaving 31 bases not matched to a gene. Germline CDR1 MDHEN, CDR2 SYDVKM. This CDR3 is 22 amino acids long. The CDR3 reads CASSHGRGVLFEGGPLSNEQFF. The DNA for the CDR3 is TGTGCCAGCAGCCACGGGAGGGGGGTTCTGTTTGAGGGAGGGCCTTTAAGCAATGAGCAGTTCTTC.

V and J are TRBV28 and TRBJ2-1; 10 bases are a match to TRBD2. The germline gives CDR1 MDHEN, CDR2 SYDVKM. The CDR3 runs 16 residues. With 5 bases clipped from V and 7 bases from J, the junction kept 11 bases outside the gene matches. The CDR3 sequence: CASSSRAGGPLNEQFF. As DNA, the CDR3 is TGTGCCAGCAGTAGTAGAGCGGGAGGGCCATTGAATGAGCAGTTCTTC.

The chain is built from TRBV5-1 and TRBJ2-2, with D possibly matching TRBD2 (5 bases). The CDR3 contains 16 residues. Per germline, CDR1 SGHRS and CDR2 YFSETQ. V lost 4 bases, J lost 2 bases, and 15 bases lay in between. In DNA form, the CDR3 reads TGCGCCAGCAGCCTTACCCCGGGGAGTAACACCGGGGAGCTGTTTTTT. Encoded protein: CASSLTPGSNTGELFF.

A word on this clone: Other DNA sequences within the sample encode an identical CDR3. The chain carries TRBV9 and TRBJ1-1; unclear D gene. CDR3 length equals 13 residues. Germline lookup yields CDR1 SGDLS and CDR2 YYNGEE. V was trimmed by 0 bases and J by 4 bases, leaving 7 bases between them. The CDR3 DNA follows: TGTGCCAGCAGCGTAGTTGGGAGCACTGAAGCTTTCTTT. Translating it yields CASSVVGSTEAFF.

The CDR3 DNA is TGTGCCAGCAGCCTGGGGGGGCGGGACACCGGGGAGCTGTTTTTT. The encoded protein is CASSLGGRDTGELFF. The rearrangement links TRBV5-4 to TRBJ2-2, with D tentatively TRBD2 (7 bases). In germline, CDR1 is SGHNT, CDR2 YYREEE (reference sequence). This CDR3 comprises 15 residues. The germline V and J ends were trimmed by 4 bases and 3 bases, with 13 bases remaining between them.

The rearrangement uses TRBV4-3 and TRBJ2-3; unclear D gene. The CDR3 sequence is 15 residues long. Trimming removed 1 base at V and 4 bases at J, with 12 bases between. CDR1 and CDR2 from the germline V gene are LGHNA and YSLEER. CDR3 loop: CASSQGIVSSDTQYF. The DNA for the CDR3 is TGCGCCAGCAGCCAAGGAATAGTGAGTTCAGATACGCAGTATTTT.

The chain recombines TRBV6-5 with TRBJ2-7; 7 bases agree with TRBD2. This CDR3 is 15 amino acids long. J was trimmed by 2 bases and V by 2 bases; bases with no gene match: 6. Germline V CDR1 and CDR2: MNHEY, SVGAGI. Here the CDR3 reads CASSYLTGGPYEQYF. The CDR3 nucleotides read TGTGCCAGCAGTTACCTAACGGGGGGACCCTACGAGCAGTACTTC.

J is TRBJ2-2 and V is TRBV6-5; 10 bases are a match to TRBD1. V was clipped by 6 bases and J by 3 bases; unmatched bases: 4. The CDR3 contains 15 residues. Germline V CDR1 and CDR2: MNHEY, SVGAGI. CDR3 in DNA: TGTGCCAGCAGAAGGGGACAGGGGTACACCGGGGAGCTGTTTTTT. Encoded protein: CASRRGQGYTGELFF.